This T cell receptor (beta chain) was identified during a study of beta chain features in type 1 diabetes (dated by TCRdb to the late 2010s). Background on the whole study: Mean age, gender distribution, total cell number and subset yield were not different between patients and healthy donors. A total of roughly 100 million sorted cells were examined across all samples, and RNA yield correlated strongly with the number of cells per subset. In the study, TCRB repertoires of sorted circulating CD4+ T cell subsets from recently diagnosed type 1 diabetes patients were compared with those of matched healthy donors. Whereas all 30 or so donors provided naive and central memory subsets, regulatory and stem cell-like memory subsets were isolated from just 8 patients and roughly 8 healthy donors.

From each donor, a single peripheral blood sample of 100 to 150 mL on average was drawn into heparinised tubes. Naive, central memory, regulatory and stem cell-like memory CD4+ T cells were sorted on a BD FACSAria II using a panel including CD45RO, CCR7, CD25, CD127, CD95 and CD27. Purity was above 95% for every sorted population. PBMCs were isolated right away by Lymphoprep density gradient centrifugation and were stained directly, without culture. So that batch effects would be minimized, each experiment stained and sorted samples in pairs, pairing one healthy donor with one patient. The entire amount of isolated RNA was reverse transcribed using the High Capacity cDNA Reverse Transcription Kit, so the sequenced TCRB transcripts were expressed ones. Deep immunoSEQ sequencing was applied to naive, central memory and regulatory T cell samples, giving an average of about 3.4 million total reads per sample. Sorted cells were lysed in RLT buffer, and RNA was extracted using DNase-treated RNeasy Micro or Mini kits according to cell number. To prevent cross-contamination, every cell subset was processed on its own, while patient and healthy donor samples were processed together. The immunoSEQ multiplex PCR was used to amplify TCRB sequences from cDNA, generating 87-bp fragments that spanned the CDR3 region. The amplicons were sequenced using the Illumina HiSeq platform. The original methods were these. PCR bias was computationally corrected using synthetic template baselines, reads within Hamming distance 2 were collapsed, and singletons that could not be merged were discarded. By aligning reads against IMGT, V, D and J genes, CDR3 length, and insertions or deletions at six rearrangement sites were assigned. Within each subset, clonotype counts were normalized to sorted cell number, and only after that were true diversity and Gini coefficients computed with the tcR R package. The overlap coefficient, calculated on TCRB nucleotide sequences, was used to quantify repertoire sharing. Out-of-frame TCRB sequences from naive cells were analyzed to stand in for the pre-selection repertoire. TCRdb re-hosts the immuneACCESS table, in-frame sequences only. Its copies lack some clones; in the studies checked, an unresolved V gene accounts for under half of them, and the cause for the rest is not known. That table furnishes V, J and clone size, whereas the DNA furnished D and trimming. This sample has about 250,000 clones in its table, and roughly 11% of those were observed once. The ten largest clones add up to around 0.017% of the sample.

What the authors observed across the whole study: A moderate but significant shortening of TCRB CDR3 length was observed in type 1 diabetes patients in all four CD4+ subsets. HLA sub-analyses involved small numbers of individuals, so any influence of HLA type on TCRB rearrangement remained unresolved. Because cDNA rather than genomic DNA was sequenced, highly expressing activated cells could have been over-represented, although no difference in activation and CD3 levels was found between groups. The naive, central memory and regulatory TCRB repertoires appeared to resemble one another more closely among patients than among healthy donors. PCR may preferentially amplify shorter templates, but because patient and control samples were amplified and corrected together, any resulting skew would affect both groups equally. Fewer insertions and more nucleotide deletions at VDJ recombination sites were observed in patients with type 1 diabetes, implying thymic rearrangement abnormalities.

With respect to this clone: Its binding antigen is unknown. No much larger clone is present one base from it, and per-base qualities are unavailable.

This receptor was taken from a man aged 30-40 years with type 1 diabetes. Sequencing was done on a sample of naive CD4+ T cells from blood. In light of the paper, this sample's cell subset or site label describes: true naive CD4+ T cells.

The encoded CDR3 is CASSRDRATNEKLFF. The bases are TGTGCCAGCAGCCGGGACAGGGCAACTAATGAAAAACTGTTTTTT. The chain is encoded by TRBV4-2 joined to TRBJ1-4; the junction holds 9 bases that match TRBD1. CDR1 and CDR2 are read off the germline V gene as LGHNA and YNFKEQ. The V end gives up 4 bases and the J end 0 bases, leaving 0 bases in the junction not matched to a gene. The CDR3, from cysteine to phenylalanine, totals 15 residues. Of the read, only the CDR3 DNA is kept; its 45 bases are in frame from base 1.